This passage covers 27 T cell receptor beta chains from one sample sequenced in a study of shared clonotypes between healthy human individuals. Method: immunoSEQ multiplex PCR; TCRdb's copy keeps in-frame clones and lacks some. This table has under 2,500,000 clones, roughly 95% appearing once. Sequenced material: naive CD4+ T cells sorted from blood. Specified subset: CD45RA+ positively selected. These receptors all come from a man aged 18-30 years in good health.

Remarks on this clone: At the DNA level, this CDR3 is encoded by other sequences in the same sample as well. This rearrangement joins TRBV7-3 to TRBJ1-1, with a possible D match to TRBD1 (5 bases). Trimming stripped 2 bases from V and 3 bases from J, with 7 bases between. CDR1 is SGHTA, CDR2 FQGTGA, per germline. CDR3 length: 13 residues. CDR3 sequence reads: CASSLGGDTEAFF. CDR3 in DNA: TGTGCCAGCAGCTTAGGGGGGGACACTGAAGCTTTCTTT.

This clone occurred once. The chain combines TRBV10-2 with TRBJ2-7; 11 bases are shared with TRBD2. The V gene's germline CDR1 is WSHSY and CDR2 SAAADI. This CDR3 has 15 residues. J gave up 7 bases and V 4 bases, and 9 bases lay outside the gene matches. CDR3 loop: CASSAYLLAGVEQYF. The CDR3 DNA sequence: TGCGCCAGCAGTGCTTACTTACTAGCGGGAGTTGAGCAGTACTTC.

This clone appeared once. V and J are TRBV7-3 and TRBJ2-2; 7 bases agree with TRBD1. With 5 bases clipped from V and 3 bases from J, the junction kept 6 bases outside the gene matches. This CDR3 comprises 15 residues. Per the germline V gene, CDR1 is SGHTA and CDR2 is FQGTGA. The chain's CDR3 is CASSLGQSYTGELFF. CDR3 coding DNA: TGTGCCAGCAGCCTGGGACAGAGTTACACCGGGGAGCTGTTTTTT.

This sequence joins TRBV4-1 and TRBJ2-6; 7 nucleotides agree with TRBD1. V trimming: 4 bases; J trimming: 2 bases; junction bases outside the gene matches: 20. The CDR3 contains 21 residues. CDR1 and CDR2 (germline): MGHRA, YSYEKL. CDR3 bases: TGCGCCAGCAGCCTTCACCCCGAGGGGACAGTGTCTCTCGCTGGGGCCAACGTCCTGACTTTC. It translates to CASSLHPEGTVSLAGANVLTF.

V is TRBV11-2 and J is TRBJ2-1, with 7 bases identical to TRBD1. The ends lost 3 bases at V and 5 bases at J; junction bases unmatched: 7. The CDR3 covers 15 residues. The germline CDR1 and CDR2 sequences are SGHAT and FQNNGV. CDR3 protein: CASSFQTGIHNEQFF. Written as DNA, the CDR3 is TGTGCCAGCAGCTTTCAGACAGGGATCCACAATGAGCAGTTCTTC.

The chain uses TRBV6-6 and TRBJ1-5, with a tentative D call TRBD1 (5 bases). Trimming took off 6 bases at V and 7 bases at J, with 13 bases between the two ends. Germline CDR1 reads MNHNY; CDR2 reads SVGAGI (reference sequence). The CDR3 has 13 residues. Here the CDR3 reads CASRPGRRQPQHF. The CDR3 region has the DNA TGTGCCAGCAGGCCAGGGCGCAGACAGCCCCAGCATTTT.

This chain connects TRBV6-5 to TRBJ2-5; 11 bases match TRBD1. Looked up from germline, CDR1 is MNHEY and CDR2 is SVGAGI. The V gene end was trimmed by 4 bases and the J gene end by 5 bases; junction bases not matched to a gene: 9. The CDR3 covers 16 residues. CDR3 nucleotides: TGTGCCAGCAGTTTCCTCGGACAGGGGGCTTTGGAGACCCAGTACTTC. It codes for CASSFLGQGALETQYF.

Note on this clone: This sample also contains other DNA sequences that code for the same CDR3. The chain has TRBV18 and TRBJ2-7; the D is unclear. V lost 6 bases and J 0 bases, leaving 0 bases between the germline ends. CDR3 length equals 10 residues. Germline V gene data show CDR1 as KGHSH and CDR2 as LQKENI. As DNA, the CDR3 is TGTGCCAGCTCCTCCTACGAGCAGTACTTC. This gives the protein CASSSYEQYF.

V gene TRBV11-2 combines with J gene TRBJ2-7, with D unresolved. The germline gives CDR1 SGHAT, CDR2 FQNNGV. V gave up 1 base and J gave up 7 bases, with 8 bases separating them. The CDR3 extends over 12 amino acids. DNA for the CDR3: TGTGCCAGCAGCTTAGTGAGAATTGAGCAGTACTTC. Its translation: CASSLVRIEQYF. Supplemented by reference TRBV11-2 and TRBJ2-7, the full variable domain reads EAGVAQSPRYKIIEKRQSVAFWCNPISGHATLYWYQQILGQGPKLLIQFQNNGVVDDSQLPKDRFSAERLKGVDSTLKIQPAKLEDSAVYLCASSLVRIEQYFGPGTRLTVT.

A note on this clone: This CDR3 is also generated by other DNA sequences in the sample. The CDR3 region is CASSSAYEQYF. The CDR3 region has the DNA TGTGCCAGCAGTTCCGCATACGAGCAGTACTTC. The V call is TRBV28, the J call TRBJ2-7, with D uncertain. CDR3 length: 11 residues. Trimming left V 4 bases short and J 4 bases short, with 5 bases between. Germline CDR1 reads MDHEN; CDR2 reads SYDVKM. The whole variable domain, filled in from reference TRBV28 and TRBJ2-7, reads DVKVTQSSRYLVKRTGEKVFLECVQDMDHENMFWYRQDPGLGLRLIYFSYDVKMKEKGDIPEGYSVSREKKERFSLILESASTNQTSMYLCASSSAYEQYFGPGTRLTVT.

The V gene is TRBV10-3, the J gene TRBJ2-2; weak D call: TRBD2 (5 bases). Germline CDR1 is ENHRY and CDR2 is SYGVKD. The CDR3 is 13 amino acids. Trimming shortened V by 8 bases and J by 6 bases, and 13 bases separated the two germline ends. In DNA form, the CDR3 reads TGTGCCATCGGACGGGGAAACTCCGGGGAGCTGTTTTTT. Translating it yields CAIGRGNSGELFF.

The chain recombines TRBV7-2 with TRBJ2-5, with 11 bases identical to TRBD2. CDR1 is SGHTA and CDR2 is FQGNSA in the germline V gene. CDR3 length: 15 residues. Losses at the gene ends were 2 bases for V and 5 bases for J; bases not matched to a gene: 4. The CDR3 sequence: CASSLTSGRMETQYF. The CDR3 DNA sequence: TGTGCCAGCAGCTTAACTAGCGGGAGAATGGAGACCCAGTACTTC.

V is TRBV5-6 and J is TRBJ1-5; possibly TRBD1 for D (5 bases). The CDR3 sequence is 13 residues long. V was clipped by 4 bases and J by 9 bases, with 14 bases between them. Germline V gene sequence: CDR1 SGHDT, CDR2 YYEEEE. The CDR3 spells CASSPWGTGPQHF. Here the CDR3 DNA reads TGTGCCAGCAGCCCATGGGGGACTGGGCCCCAGCATTTT.

CDR3: CASTMGGTDYGYTF. For the CDR3, the DNA is TGTGCCAGTACGATGGGGGGGACAGACTATGGCTACACCTTC. The V call is TRBV19, the J call TRBJ1-2; TRBD1 matches 7 bases. V lost 7 bases, J lost 3 bases, and 8 bases stayed unmatched. Germline CDR1 reads LNHDA; CDR2 reads SQIVND (reference sequence). The CDR3 runs to 14 residues.

For the CDR3, the DNA is TGTGCCAGTAGTTTTCGGGACGGATTCTACGAGCAGTACTTC. As protein: CASSFRDGFYEQYF. J is TRBJ2-7 and V is TRBV19, with D perhaps assigned TRBD1 or TRBD2 (5 bases each). V was clipped by 5 bases and J by 3 bases, with 14 bases between them. The CDR3 sequence is 14 residues long. CDR1 is LNHDA and CDR2 is SQIVND in the germline V gene (reference sequence).

V is TRBV7-2 and J is TRBJ2-5; D tentatively reads TRBD1 or TRBD2 (5 bases each). This CDR3 region has 14 residues. The germline gives CDR1 SGHTA, CDR2 FQGNSA. Trimming stripped 1 base from V and 9 bases from J, with 15 bases between. For the CDR3, the DNA is TGTGCCAGCAGCTTAGGGGCACCTGGGGGTTCCCAGTACTTC. Its protein is CASSLGAPGGSQYF.

This chain links TRBV11-2 with TRBJ2-7; D tentatively fits TRBD1 or TRBD2 (5 bases each). From germline, CDR1 is SGHAT and CDR2 FQNNGV. The CDR3 totals 16 residues. V lost 2 bases to trimming and J lost 2 bases, with 16 bases between them. The chain's CDR3 is CASSLSAGTLAYEQYF. The CDR3 bases are TGTGCCAGCAGCTTATCGGCCGGGACCCTCGCCTACGAGCAGTACTTC.

The chain couples TRBV5-6 to TRBJ2-4, with D tentatively TRBD1 (5 bases). Germline V lookup: CDR1 SGHDT, CDR2 YYEEEE. V was shortened by 4 bases and J by 8 bases, with 19 bases between the two germline ends. The CDR3 length is 15 residues. The CDR3 loop reads CASSPPDRDVHIQYF. Here the CDR3 DNA reads TGTGCCAGCAGCCCTCCAGACAGAGATGTCCACATTCAGTACTTC.

Note on this clone: This specimen includes other DNA sequences encoding the same CDR3. The chain joins TRBV18 to TRBJ2-5, with unresolved D. Germline values: CDR1 KGHSH, CDR2 LQKENI. The V end lost 2 bases, the J end lost 3 bases, and 7 bases lay between the germline ends. The CDR3 spans 13 residues. The CDR3 DNA follows: TGTGCCAGCTCACCAGGGCCAGAAGAGACCCAGTACTTC. Its protein product is CASSPGPEETQYF.

The genes are TRBV27 and TRBJ2-1; D is possibly TRBD1 (5 bases). The CDR3 consists of 12 residues. Trimming removed 3 bases from V and 7 bases from J, with 7 bases in between. The V gene's germline CDR1 is MNHEY and CDR2 SMNVEV (reference sequence). The CDR3 loop is CASSFKGNEQFF. The CDR3, as DNA: TGTGCCAGCAGTTTTAAGGGGAATGAGCAGTTCTTC.

The chain joins TRBV2 to TRBJ2-7; maybe TRBD2 (7 bases). Looked up from germline, CDR1 is SNHLY and CDR2 is FYNNEI. This CDR3 is 15 amino acids long. Trimming cost V 5 bases and J 2 bases, with 16 bases left between them. In nucleotides, the CDR3 is TGTGCCAGCAGTACGCAGGGGAGGGGAACCTACGAGCAGTACTTC. It yields the protein CASSTQGRGTYEQYF. The full variable domain, with the rest looked up from reference TRBV2 and TRBJ2-7, is EPEVTQTPSHQVTQMGQEVILRCVPISNHLYFYWYRQILGQKVEFLVSFYNNEISEKSEIFDDQFSVERPDGSNFTLKIRSTKLEDSAMYFCASSTQGRGTYEQYFGPGTRLTVT.

The chain is built from TRBV10-3 and TRBJ2-7; D perhaps matches TRBD2 (5 bases). Trimming shortened V by 3 bases and J by 0 bases, and 12 bases separated the two germline ends. The CDR3 is 15 amino acids. From germline, CDR1 is ENHRY and CDR2 SYGVKD. The CDR3 spells CAISEFVGSSYEQYF. The CDR3 coding sequence is TGTGCCATCAGTGAATTTGTAGGGAGCTCCTACGAGCAGTACTTC.

The rearrangement links TRBV9 to TRBJ2-2; TRBD2 aligns across 10 bases. The CDR3 extends over 16 amino acids. Unmatched junction bases numbered 5, after V lost 4 bases and J lost 2 bases. Germline CDR1 SGDLS, CDR2 YYNGEE. The DNA of the CDR3 is TGTGCCAGCAGCCTAGGACTAGCGGTAAACACCGGGGAGCTGTTTTTT. Translated: CASSLGLAVNTGELFF.

J is TRBJ1-5 and V is TRBV2; unclear D gene. This CDR3 spans 12 amino acids. Germline values: CDR1 SNHLY, CDR2 FYNNEI. Trimming took off 5 bases at V and 6 bases at J, with 8 bases between the two ends. This CDR3 reads CASSSLGQPQHF. In DNA form, the CDR3 reads TGTGCCAGCAGTTCGTTAGGTCAGCCCCAGCATTTT.

As to this clone: The sample holds other DNA sequences that translate to the same CDR3. The chain recombines TRBV10-3 with TRBJ2-2; a possible D gene is TRBD1 (5 bases). The ends were cut back, 5 bases at V and 1 base at J, with 8 bases in the middle. The CDR3 runs to 14 residues. The V gene's germline CDR1 is ENHRY and CDR2 SYGVKD. The CDR3: CAISSQGNTGELFF. The DNA of the CDR3 is TGTGCCATCAGTTCGCAGGGGAACACCGGGGAGCTGTTTTTT.

The chain carries TRBV7-3 and TRBJ2-7; 10 bases fit TRBD1. Germline V gene lookup returns CDR1 SGHTA and CDR2 FQGTGA. The J segment lost 4 bases and the V segment lost 5 bases, leaving 8 bases of the junction unmatched. The CDR3 spans 15 residues. CDR3 in DNA: TGTGCCAGCAGCGTCTCGGGACAGGGGAAGTACGAGCAGTACTTC. Its protein product is CASSVSGQGKYEQYF.

The genes are TRBV2 and TRBJ1-5; no definite D call. V shed 7 bases and J shed 2 bases, with 12 bases lying between them. CDR1 and CDR2 from the germline V gene are SNHLY and FYNNEI. This CDR3 region has 14 residues. CDR3 amino acids: CASNPNGGNQPQHF. The CDR3 coding sequence is TGTGCCAGCAACCCAAACGGAGGCAATCAGCCCCAGCATTTT.